Given below is one T cell receptor beta chain in context. What this receptor recognizes is not known. No clone much larger than this one lies a single base away; base qualities are absent. TCRbeta CDR3 regions were amplified from genomic DNA using the immunoSEQ Assay, a bias-controlled multiplex PCR. The original pipeline was this. Within the assay, amplification of reference gene primers was used to estimate how many nucleated cells each sample contained. To quantify the absolute abundance of each unique TCRbeta CDR3 rearrangement, sequence reads were collapsed and filtered. For each sample, productive Simpson clonality was calculated by taking the square root of Simpson's diversity index across productive rearrangements. Here the immuneACCESS table is served through TCRdb, limited to in-frame sequences with V and J called. Missing clones are a known gap in these copies; in checked studies unresolved V genes cover under half, and the rest lacks a known reason. V, J and clone size are taken as reported in that table, and D and trimming were inferred from the DNA itself. This sample is represented by around 170,000 clones; roughly four fifths of them were singletons. 6% to 7% of the sample is taken by the ten largest.

These data belong to a study of blood T cell repertoires in COVID-19 (TCRdb year 2020). As for the study more broadly: Samples from collaborators originated in the United States, Italy and Spain and spanned both the acute and convalescent phases of COVID-19. The material from the prospective study consisted of cDNA or gDNA derived from T cells, B-cell-depleted T cells, or PBMCs. The sample metadata nearly always contained a de-identified subject ID, COVID-19 status, age in years and sex. Where HLA class I and class II types were available, the types were taken from metadata supplied by the sample provider, not from assay-based typing. A freely available public database, intended as a resource for researchers studying the immune response to SARS-CoV-2, is where the repertoires were released. Samples came from the ongoing ImmuneRACE study (first 160 participants) plus 1,254 subjects from 6 global collaborators. Subjects who had been exposed to COVID-19, were actively infected with it, or had recovered from it provided the deeply sampled blood TCRbeta repertoires that made up the dataset.

Study-wide conclusions, independent of this receptor: How much clinical and demographic metadata was included differed by source and by participant, and the metadata was provided uncurated.

Trimming takes 7 bases from V and 3 bases from J, and the germline ends sit 10 bases apart. The CDR3, cysteine through phenylalanine, is 13 amino acids long. Only the CDR3 part of the read is kept: 39 bases, read in frame from the first base. Collaborating institutions collected whole blood in K2EDTA tubes following their own protocols. Collaborator samples were shipped for TCRbeta analysis as frozen whole blood, isolated PBMCs, or DNA extracted from either sample type. This sequence originates from a middle-aged woman with acute or convalescent COVID-19. This chain is built from TRBV12-3 or TRBV12-4 and TRBJ1-5; possibly the D gene is TRBD1, per 5 matching bases. The sample was peripheral blood. The CDR3 sequence is CASNQGLNQPQHF. In nucleotides, the sequence is TGTGCCAGCAATCAGGGCCTCAATCAGCCCCAGCATTTT.